This T cell receptor (beta chain) was found in a study of response to subunit inactivated influenza vaccine. Findings of the study overall: Authors suggested seasonal influenza vaccinations each recruit few new T cells.

Worth noting for this clonotype: Its antigen is still unknown.

One entry per CDR3 protein results from TCRdb running MiXCR on the RT-PCR reads. The table records under 200,000 distinct CDR3 sequences, approximately 12% of them present only once. This CDR3 spans 17 amino acids. CDR1 MDHEN and CDR2 SYDVKM come from the germline V gene. Trimming took 6 bases from V and 4 from J; bases not matched to a gene: 12. The sequence was collected from a man between 50 and 75 years old who received an inactivated influenza vaccine. The J gene is TRBJ2-1, the V gene TRBV28; 10 nucleotides agree with TRBD1. The source was CD8+ T cells sorted from PBMCs, collected roughly 24 months after vaccination. As DNA, the CDR3 is TGTGCCAGCAGCTTGGGGTTTGGACAGGGGGGTTACAATGAGCAGTTCTTC. It specifies CASSLGFGQGGYNEQFF.